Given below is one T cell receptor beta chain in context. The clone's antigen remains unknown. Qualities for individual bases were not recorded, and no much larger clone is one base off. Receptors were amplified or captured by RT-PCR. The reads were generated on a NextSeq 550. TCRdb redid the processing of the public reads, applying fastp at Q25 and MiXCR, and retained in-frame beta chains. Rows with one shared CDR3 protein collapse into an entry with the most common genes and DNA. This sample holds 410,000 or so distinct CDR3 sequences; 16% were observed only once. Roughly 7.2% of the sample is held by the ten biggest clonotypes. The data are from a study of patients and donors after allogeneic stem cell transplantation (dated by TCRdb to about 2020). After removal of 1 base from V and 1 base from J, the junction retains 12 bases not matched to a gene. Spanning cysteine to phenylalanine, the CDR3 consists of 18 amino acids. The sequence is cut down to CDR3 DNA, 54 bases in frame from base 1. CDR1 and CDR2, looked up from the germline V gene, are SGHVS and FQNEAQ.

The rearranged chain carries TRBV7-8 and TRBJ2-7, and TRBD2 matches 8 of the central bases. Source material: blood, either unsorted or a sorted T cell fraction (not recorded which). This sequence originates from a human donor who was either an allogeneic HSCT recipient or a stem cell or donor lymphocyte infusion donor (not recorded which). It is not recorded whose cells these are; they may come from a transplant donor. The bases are TGTGCCAGCAGCTTAGGCCGATTACCGGGGGGGAGATCCTACGAGCAGTACTTC. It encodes CASSLGRLPGGRSYEQYF.